The clone carrying this T cell receptor (beta chain) was picked up one time. Its antigen is not known. These data belong to a study of cytomegalovirus exposure and HLA in healthy donors. The PCR used 60 Vbeta and 13 Jbeta primers. Sequencing used immunoSEQ multiplex PCR; TCRdb keeps in-frame clones, though not all of them. In the table there are 90,000 to 130,000 clones, about 80% of which are singletons. Germline CDR1 SGDLS, CDR2 YYNGEE. CDR3 size: 14 residues. The germline V and J ends were trimmed by 3 bases and 7 bases, with 16 bases remaining between them. General study points: Highly shared variants forming one cluster were likely a sequencing artifact.

This TCR was sampled from a woman between 55 and 75 years old in good health and CMV-seropositive. The chain employs TRBV9 and TRBJ1-1; tentatively, D is TRBD1 (6 bases). The sequenced material came from PBMCs. The CDR3 DNA follows: TGTGCCAGCAGCGCGCATTTGACAGGCGTTGAAGCTTTCTTT. The encoded protein is CASSAHLTGVEAFF.